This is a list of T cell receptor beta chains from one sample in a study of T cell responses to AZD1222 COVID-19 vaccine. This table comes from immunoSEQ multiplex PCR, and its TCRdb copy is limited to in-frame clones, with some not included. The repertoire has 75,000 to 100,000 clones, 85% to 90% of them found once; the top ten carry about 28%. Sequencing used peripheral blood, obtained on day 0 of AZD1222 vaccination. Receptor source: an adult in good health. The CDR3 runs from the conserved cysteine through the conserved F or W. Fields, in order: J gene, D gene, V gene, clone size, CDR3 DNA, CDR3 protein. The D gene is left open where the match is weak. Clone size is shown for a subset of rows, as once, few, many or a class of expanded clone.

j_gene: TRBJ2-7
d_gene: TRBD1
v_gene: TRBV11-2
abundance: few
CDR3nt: TGTGCCAGCAGCTTAGGGGGGACAGAATACGAGCAGTACTTC
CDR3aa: CASSLGGTEYEQYF

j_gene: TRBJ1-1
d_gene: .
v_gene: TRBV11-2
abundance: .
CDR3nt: TGTGCCAGCTCCCTCGGTCGGCCACCGTTAACTGAAGCTTTCTTT
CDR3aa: CASSLGRPPLTEAFF

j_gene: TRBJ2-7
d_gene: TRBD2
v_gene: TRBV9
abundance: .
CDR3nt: TGTGCCAGCAGCCCCGGACTAGCGGGAGAGAGTGAGCAGTACTTC
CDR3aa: CASSPGLAGESEQYF

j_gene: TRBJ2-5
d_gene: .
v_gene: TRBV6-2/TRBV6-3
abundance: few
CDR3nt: TGTGCCAGCAGCTCCACCCTGAGGGACCCAGGCCACTTC
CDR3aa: CASSSTLRDPGHF

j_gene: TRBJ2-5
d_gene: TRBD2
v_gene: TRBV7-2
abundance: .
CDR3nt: TGTGCCAGCAGCTTAGCTAGGTTTTCAGCGGGAGACCGGGGGGGGACCCAGTACTTC
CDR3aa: CASSLARFSAGDRGGTQYF

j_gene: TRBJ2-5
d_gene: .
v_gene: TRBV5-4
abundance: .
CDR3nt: TGTGCCAGCAGCTTGGCCCAAGAGACCCAGTACTTC
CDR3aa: CASSLAQETQYF

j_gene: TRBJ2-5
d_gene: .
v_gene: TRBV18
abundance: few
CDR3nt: TGTGCCAGCTCACCGGGAGAGACCCAGTACTTC
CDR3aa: CASSPGETQYF

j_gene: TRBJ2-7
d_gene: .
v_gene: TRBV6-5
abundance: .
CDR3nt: TGTGCCAGCGGATTACAGGGTGAGTTGGACGAGCAGTACTTC
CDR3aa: CASGLQGELDEQYF

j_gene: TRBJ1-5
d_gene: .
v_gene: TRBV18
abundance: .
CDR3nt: TGTGCCAGCTCACCAGGGGGGACCTATCAGCCCCAGCATTTT
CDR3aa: CASSPGGTYQPQHF

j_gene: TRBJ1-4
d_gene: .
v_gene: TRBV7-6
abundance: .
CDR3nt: TGTGCCAGCAGCCAACTCTTAGGGGAAAAACTGTTTTTT
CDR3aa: CASSQLLGEKLFF

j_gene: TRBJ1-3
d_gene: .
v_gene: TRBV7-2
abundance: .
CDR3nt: TGTGCCAGCAGTTTACTGATGGGACCCGGCTCTGGAAACACCATATATTTT
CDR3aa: CASSLLMGPGSGNTIYF

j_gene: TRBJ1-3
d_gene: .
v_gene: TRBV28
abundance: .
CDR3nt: TGTGCCAGCAGTTTAACCGGGAACCATCTTGGAAACACCATATATTTT
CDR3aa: CASSLTGNHLGNTIYF

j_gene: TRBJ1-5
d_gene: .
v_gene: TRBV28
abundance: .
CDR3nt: TGTGCCAGCAGTTCGCCGGGGCAGGCGTTCAATCAGCCCCAGCATTTT
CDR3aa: CASSSPGQAFNQPQHF

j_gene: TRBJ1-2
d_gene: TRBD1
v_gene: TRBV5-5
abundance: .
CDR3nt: TGTGCCAGCACCCTTGGGACAGGGCATCCCTATGGCTACACCTTC
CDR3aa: CASTLGTGHPYGYTF

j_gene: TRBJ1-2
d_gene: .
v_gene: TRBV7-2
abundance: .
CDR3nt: TGTGCCAGCAGCTTAGGGCAAAGGGGGGGCTACACCTTC
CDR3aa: CASSLGQRGGYTF

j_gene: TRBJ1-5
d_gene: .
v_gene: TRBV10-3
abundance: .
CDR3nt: TGTGCCATCAGTGATCTACAGGGCGGGCAGCCCCAGCATTTT
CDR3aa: CAISDLQGGQPQHF

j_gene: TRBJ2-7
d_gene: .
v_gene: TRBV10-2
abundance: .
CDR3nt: TGCGCCAGCAAAAGCGGACTCTCCTACGAGCAGTACTTC
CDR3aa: CASKSGLSYEQYF

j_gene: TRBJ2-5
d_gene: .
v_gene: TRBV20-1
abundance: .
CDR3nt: TGCAGTGGGGGATGGGCGGAGACCCAGTACTTC
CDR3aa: CSGGWAETQYF

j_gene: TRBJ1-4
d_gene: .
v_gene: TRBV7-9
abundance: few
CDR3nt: TGTGCCAGTGGATCGGGGATCTATGAAAAACTGTTTTTT
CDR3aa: CASGSGIYEKLFF

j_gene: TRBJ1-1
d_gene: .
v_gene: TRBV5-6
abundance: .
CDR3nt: TGTGCCAGCAGCTTGGCAATGCGGGAGAACACTGAAGCTTTCTTT
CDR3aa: CASSLAMRENTEAFF

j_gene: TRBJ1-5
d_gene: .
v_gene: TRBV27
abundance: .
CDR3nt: TGTGCCAGCAGCCTAATAGGGTACGGCAATCAGCCCCAGCATTTT
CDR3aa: CASSLIGYGNQPQHF

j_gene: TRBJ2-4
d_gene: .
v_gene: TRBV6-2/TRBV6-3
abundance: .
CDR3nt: TGTGCCAGCAGTGACTGGGACACAAAAAACATTCAGTACTTC
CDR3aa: CASSDWDTKNIQYF

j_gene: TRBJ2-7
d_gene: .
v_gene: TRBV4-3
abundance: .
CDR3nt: TGCGCCAGCAGCCAAGAGTCGGGTACCTCCTACGAGCAGTACTTC
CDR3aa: CASSQESGTSYEQYF

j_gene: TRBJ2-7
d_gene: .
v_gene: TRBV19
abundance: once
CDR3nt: TGTGCCAGTAGTACCGACTACGAGCAGTACTTC
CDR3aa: CASSTDYEQYF

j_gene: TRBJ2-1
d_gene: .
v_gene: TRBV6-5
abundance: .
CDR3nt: TGTGCCAGCACGAACAGACAAAATGAGCAGTTCTTC
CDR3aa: CASTNRQNEQFF

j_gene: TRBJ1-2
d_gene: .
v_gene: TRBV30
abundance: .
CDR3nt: TGTGCCTGGGGGTCAGGGCGGCGAGTTAACTATGGCTACACCTTC
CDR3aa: CAWGSGRRVNYGYTF

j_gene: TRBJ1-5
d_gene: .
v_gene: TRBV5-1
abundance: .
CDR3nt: TGCGCCAGCAGCATGGGGGGGGGCAGTCAGCCCCAGCATTTT
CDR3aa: CASSMGGGSQPQHF

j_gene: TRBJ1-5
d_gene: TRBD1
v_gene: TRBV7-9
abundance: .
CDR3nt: TGTGCCAGCAGCTCCGACAGGGTAAATCAGCCCCAGCATTTT
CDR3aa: CASSSDRVNQPQHF

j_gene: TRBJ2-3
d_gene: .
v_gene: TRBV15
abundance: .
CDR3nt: TGTGCCACCAGCTCTCCCCTTGGGCGGTACGGATCCACAGATACGCAGTATTTT
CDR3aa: CATSSPLGRYGSTDTQYF

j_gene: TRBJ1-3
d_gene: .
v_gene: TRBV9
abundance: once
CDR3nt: TGTGCCAGCACCGCAGGACCGGCGAGGGGAAACACCATATATTTT
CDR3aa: CASTAGPARGNTIYF

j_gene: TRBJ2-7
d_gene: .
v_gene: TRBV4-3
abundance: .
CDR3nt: TGCGCCAGCAGCCAAGTTCGGGGGCAAGGCGAGCAGTACTTC
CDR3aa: CASSQVRGQGEQYF

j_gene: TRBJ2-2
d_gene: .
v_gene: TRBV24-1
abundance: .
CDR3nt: TGTGCCACCAGTGATACTAGGCCCCCGAACACCGGGGAGCTGTTTTTT
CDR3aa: CATSDTRPPNTGELFF

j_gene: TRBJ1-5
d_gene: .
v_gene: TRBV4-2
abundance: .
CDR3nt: TGTGCCAGCAGCCCCGGGGACGGCAATCAGCCCCAGCATTTT
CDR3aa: CASSPGDGNQPQHF

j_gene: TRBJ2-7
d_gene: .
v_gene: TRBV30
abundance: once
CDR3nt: TGTGCCTGGAGTCTGTCCCTGGGCGAGCAGTACTTC
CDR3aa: CAWSLSLGEQYF

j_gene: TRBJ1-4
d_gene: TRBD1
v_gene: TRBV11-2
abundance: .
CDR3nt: TGTGCCAGCAGACCACCAGGGGGCGGCGAAAAACTGTTTTTT
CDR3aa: CASRPPGGGEKLFF

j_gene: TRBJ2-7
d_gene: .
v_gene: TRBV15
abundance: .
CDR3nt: TGTGCCACGACTTCGACAGAGTCCTACGAGCAGTACTTC
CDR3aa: CATTSTESYEQYF

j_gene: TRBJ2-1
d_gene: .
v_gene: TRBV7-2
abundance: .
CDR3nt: TGTGCCAGCAGCTCGGGATGGGGGAATGAGCAGTTCTTC
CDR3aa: CASSSGWGNEQFF

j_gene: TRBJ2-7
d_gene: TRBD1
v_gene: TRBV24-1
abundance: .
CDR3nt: TGTGCCACCAGTGATCGACAGGGGCCCTACGAGCAGTACTTC
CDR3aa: CATSDRQGPYEQYF

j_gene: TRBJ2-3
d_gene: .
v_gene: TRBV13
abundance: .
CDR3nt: TGTGCCAGCAGCGACCCGGGTAGCGGCACAGATACGCAGTATTTT
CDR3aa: CASSDPGSGTDTQYF

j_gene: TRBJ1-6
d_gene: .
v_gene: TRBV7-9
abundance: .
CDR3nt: TGTGCCAGCAGCCCTACGGACTCGTCCCTCCACTTT
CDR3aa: CASSPTDSSLHF

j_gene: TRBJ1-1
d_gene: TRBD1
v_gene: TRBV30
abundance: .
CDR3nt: TGTGCCTGGAGCCGACAGGGAATAAACACTGAAGCTTTCTTT
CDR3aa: CAWSRQGINTEAFF